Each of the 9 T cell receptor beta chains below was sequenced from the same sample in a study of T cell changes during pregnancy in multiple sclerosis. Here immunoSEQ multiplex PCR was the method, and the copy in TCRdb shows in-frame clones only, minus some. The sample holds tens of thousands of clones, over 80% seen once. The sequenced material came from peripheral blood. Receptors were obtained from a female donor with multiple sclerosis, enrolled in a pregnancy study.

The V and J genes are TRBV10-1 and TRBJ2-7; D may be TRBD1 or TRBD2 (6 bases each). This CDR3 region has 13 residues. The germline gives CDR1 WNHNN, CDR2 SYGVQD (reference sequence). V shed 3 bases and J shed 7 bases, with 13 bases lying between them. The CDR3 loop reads CASSDSKGGEQYF. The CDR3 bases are TGCGCCAGCAGTGATTCAAAGGGGGGTGAGCAGTACTTC.

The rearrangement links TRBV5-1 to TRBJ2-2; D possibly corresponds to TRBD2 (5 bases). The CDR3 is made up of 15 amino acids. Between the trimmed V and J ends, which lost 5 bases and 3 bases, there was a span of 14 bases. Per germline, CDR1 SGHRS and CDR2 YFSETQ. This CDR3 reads CASRRESRDTGELFF. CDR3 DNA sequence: TGCGCCAGCAGACGAGAGTCGCGGGACACCGGGGAGCTGTTTTTT. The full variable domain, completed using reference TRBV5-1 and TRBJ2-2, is KAGVTQTPRYLIKTRGQQVTLSCSPISGHRSVSWYQQTPGQGLQFLFEYFSETQRNKGNFPGRFSGRQFSNSRSEMNVSTLELGDSALYLCASRRESRDTGELFFGEGSRLTVL.

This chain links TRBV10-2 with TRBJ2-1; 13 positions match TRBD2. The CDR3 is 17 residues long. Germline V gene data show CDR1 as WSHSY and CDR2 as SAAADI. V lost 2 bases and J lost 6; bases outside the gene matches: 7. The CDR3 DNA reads TGCGCCAGCAGTGAGCCAACGACTAGCGGGAGGTCCAATGAGCAGTTCTTC. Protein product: CASSEPTTSGRSNEQFF.

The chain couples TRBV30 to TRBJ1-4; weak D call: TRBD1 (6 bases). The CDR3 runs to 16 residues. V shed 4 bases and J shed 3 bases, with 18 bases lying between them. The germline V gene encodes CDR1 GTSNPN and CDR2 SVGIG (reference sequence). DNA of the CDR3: TGTGCCTGGAAGTCACAGGGTTGGGAAGCTAATGAAAAACTGTTTTTT. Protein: CAWKSQGWEANEKLFF. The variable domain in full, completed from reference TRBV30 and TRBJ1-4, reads SQTIHQWPATLVQPVGSPLSLECTVEGTSNPNLYWYRQAAGRGLQLLFYSVGIGQISSEVPQNLSASRPQDRQFILSSKKLLLSDSGFYLCAWKSQGWEANEKLFFGSGTQLSVL.

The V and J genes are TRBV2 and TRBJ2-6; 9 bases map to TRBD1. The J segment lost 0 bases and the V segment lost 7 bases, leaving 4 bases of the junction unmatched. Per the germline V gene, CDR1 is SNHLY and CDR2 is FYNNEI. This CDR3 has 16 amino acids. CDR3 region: CASTLDRGSGANVLTF. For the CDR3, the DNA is TGTGCCAGCACCCTGGACAGGGGCTCTGGGGCCAACGTCCTGACTTTC.

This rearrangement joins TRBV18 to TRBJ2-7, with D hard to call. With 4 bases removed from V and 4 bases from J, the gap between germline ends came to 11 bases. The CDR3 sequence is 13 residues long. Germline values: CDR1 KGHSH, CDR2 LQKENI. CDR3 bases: TGTGCCAGCTCACAAGGACGGAAATACGAGCAGTACTTC. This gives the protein CASSQGRKYEQYF.

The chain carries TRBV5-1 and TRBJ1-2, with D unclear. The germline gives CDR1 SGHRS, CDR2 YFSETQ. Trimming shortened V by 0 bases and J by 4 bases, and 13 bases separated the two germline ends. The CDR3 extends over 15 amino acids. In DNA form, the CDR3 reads TGCGCCAGCAGCTTGGCCCAGATGGGCCTCTATGGCTACACCTTC. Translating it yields CASSLAQMGLYGYTF. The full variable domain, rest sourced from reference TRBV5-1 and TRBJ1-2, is KAGVTQTPRYLIKTRGQQVTLSCSPISGHRSVSWYQQTPGQGLQFLFEYFSETQRNKGNFPGRFSGRQFSNSRSEMNVSTLELGDSALYLCASSLAQMGLYGYTFGSGTRLTVV.

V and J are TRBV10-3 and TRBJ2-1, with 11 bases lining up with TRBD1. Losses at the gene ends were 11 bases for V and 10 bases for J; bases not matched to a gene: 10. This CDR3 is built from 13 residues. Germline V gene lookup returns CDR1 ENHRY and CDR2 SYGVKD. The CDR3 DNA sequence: TGTGCCTCGGGGGGACAGGGGGTTTGGGAGCAGTTCTTC. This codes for CASGGQGVWEQFF.

CDR3 loop: CASSPGSGANVLTF. The DNA of the CDR3 is TGTGCCAGCTCACCAGGGTCTGGGGCCAACGTCCTGACTTTC. The J gene is TRBJ2-6, the V gene TRBV18; no firm D call. Per germline, CDR1 KGHSH and CDR2 LQKENI. The CDR3 is 14 amino acids. Trimming shortened V by 2 bases and J by 1 base, and 3 bases separated the two germline ends.